The 10 T cell receptor beta chains listed next were all sequenced from one sample in a study of blood T cell repertoires in COVID-19. Assay: immunoSEQ multiplex PCR; the TCRdb copy retains only in-frame clones and omits some. The repertoire holds roughly 150,000 clones, with 75% to 85% as singletons. Specimen: peripheral blood. The origin of the receptors is a man aged 55 to 70 with acute or convalescent COVID-19.

The chain combines TRBV11-2 with TRBJ2-7, with a tentative D call TRBD2 (6 bases). The CDR3 is made up of 16 amino acids. Trimming stripped 5 bases from V and 3 bases from J, with 20 bases between. Germline CDR1 and CDR2: SGHAT and FQNNGV. CDR3 amino acids: CASSRPGTYGGYEQYF. DNA for the CDR3: TGTGCCAGCAGCCGCCCCGGGACCTACGGGGGCTACGAGCAGTACTTC.

This chain connects TRBV27 to TRBJ1-3; D remains unclear. V gave up 9 bases and J gave up 0 bases, with 12 bases separating them. Germline CDR1 MNHEY, CDR2 SMNVEV (reference sequence). The CDR3 runs 14 residues. CDR3 residues: CASARTSSGNTIYF. In DNA, the CDR3 is TGTGCCAGTGCGCGGACTAGCTCTGGAAACACCATATATTTT.

The chain carries TRBV7-8 and TRBJ2-1; maybe TRBD1 (6 bases). CDR3 size: 13 residues. Per germline, CDR1 SGHVS and CDR2 FQNEAQ. V was trimmed by 5 bases and J by 10 bases, leaving 15 bases between them. CDR3 residues: CASSTRTVTEQFF. Here the CDR3 DNA reads TGTGCCAGCAGCACAAGGACAGTCACCGAGCAGTTCTTC.

The chain combines TRBV28 with TRBJ1-2; no reliable D call. V shed 2 bases and J shed 4 bases, with 5 bases lying between them. The CDR3 spans 12 residues. CDR1 is MDHEN and CDR2 is SYDVKM in the germline V gene. This chain's CDR3 is CASSLGSYGYTF. The CDR3 DNA follows: TGTGCCAGCAGTTTAGGTAGCTATGGCTACACCTTC.

This clone was seen only a few times. The chain uses TRBV27 and TRBJ1-6; TRBD1 aligns across 7 bases. Germline CDR1 MNHEY, CDR2 SMNVEV (reference sequence). With 5 bases clipped from V and 0 bases from J, the junction kept 7 bases outside the gene matches. CDR3 length: 17 residues. CDR3 coding DNA: TGTGCCAGCAGTGTCAGGACAGGCAGCTCCTATAATTCACCCCTCCACTTT. Translating gives CASSVRTGSSYNSPLHF.

V usage is TRBV28 and J usage is TRBJ1-2; D is perhaps TRBD1 (5 bases). Per the germline V gene, CDR1 is MDHEN and CDR2 is SYDVKM. The CDR3 is made up of 15 amino acids. V was trimmed by 4 bases and J by 5 bases, leaving 17 bases between them. The CDR3 reads CASSYSSDTRYGYTF. The DNA of the CDR3 is TGTGCCAGCAGTTATTCGTCGGACACCAGATATGGCTACACCTTC.

This chain connects TRBV7-2 to TRBJ2-3, with 13 bases lining up with TRBD2. The CDR3 runs to 16 residues. Germline CDR1 is SGHTA and CDR2 is FQGNSA. Trimming cost V 4 bases and J 1 base; bases outside gene matches: 2. CDR3 in amino acids: CASSWTSGSGTDTQYF. The CDR3 nucleotides read TGTGCCAGCAGCTGGACTAGCGGGAGCGGCACAGATACGCAGTATTTT.

The rearrangement uses TRBV6-2 or TRBV6-3 and TRBJ2-7; tentative D call: TRBD1 (6 bases). This CDR3 comprises 16 residues. Germline V gene data show CDR1 as MNHEY and CDR2 as SVGEGT. Trimming removed 0 bases from V and 2 bases from J, with 14 bases in between. The CDR3 DNA follows: TGTGCCAGCAGTTACTCGAGTACAGGGATAACCTACGAGCAGTACTTC. Translated: CASSYSSTGITYEQYF.

The chain employs TRBV4-2 and TRBJ1-5, with D unresolved. The CDR3 sequence is 17 residues long. V lost 0 bases and J lost 3, with 15 bases in between. Germline V gene data show CDR1 as LGHNA and CDR2 as YNFKEQ. CDR3 in amino acids: CASSQDPSRSTNQPQHF. CDR3 DNA: TGTGCCAGCAGCCAAGATCCAAGCAGGTCGACCAATCAGCCCCAGCATTTT.

The J gene is TRBJ2-7, the V gene TRBV4-3, with D possibly TRBD2 on 5 matching bases. Trimming pared 2 bases from V and 0 bases from J, leaving 11 bases between. CDR1 is LGHNA, CDR2 YSLEER, per germline. The CDR3 covers 15 residues. CDR3 residues: CASSQTRGYSYEQYF. The CDR3 DNA reads TGCGCCAGCAGCCAAACTCGCGGGTACTCCTACGAGCAGTACTTC.